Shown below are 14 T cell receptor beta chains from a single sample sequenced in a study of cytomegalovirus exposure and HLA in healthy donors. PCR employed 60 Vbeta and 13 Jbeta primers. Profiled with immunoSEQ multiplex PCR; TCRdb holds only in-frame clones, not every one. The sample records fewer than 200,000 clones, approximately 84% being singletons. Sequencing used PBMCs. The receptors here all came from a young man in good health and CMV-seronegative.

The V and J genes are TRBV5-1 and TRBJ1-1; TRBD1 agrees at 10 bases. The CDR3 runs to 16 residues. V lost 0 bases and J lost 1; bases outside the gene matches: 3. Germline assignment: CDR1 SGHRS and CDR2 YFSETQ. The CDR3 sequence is CASSLGDRGGNTEAFF. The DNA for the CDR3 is TGCGCCAGCAGCTTGGGGGACAGGGGCGGGAACACTGAAGCTTTCTTT.

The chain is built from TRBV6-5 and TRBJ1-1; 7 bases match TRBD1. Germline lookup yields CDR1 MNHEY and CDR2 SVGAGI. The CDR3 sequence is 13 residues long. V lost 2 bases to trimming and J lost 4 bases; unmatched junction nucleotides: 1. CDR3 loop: CASSYRQGTEAFF. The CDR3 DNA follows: TGTGCCAGCAGTTACAGACAGGGCACTGAAGCTTTCTTT.

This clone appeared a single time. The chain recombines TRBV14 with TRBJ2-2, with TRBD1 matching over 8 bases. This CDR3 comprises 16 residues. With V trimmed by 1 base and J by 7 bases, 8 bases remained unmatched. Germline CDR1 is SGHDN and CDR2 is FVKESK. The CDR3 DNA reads TGTGCCAGCAGCCAAGGCTCCAGGGGGCTTAACGGGGAGCTGTTTTTT. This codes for CASSQGSRGLNGELFF.

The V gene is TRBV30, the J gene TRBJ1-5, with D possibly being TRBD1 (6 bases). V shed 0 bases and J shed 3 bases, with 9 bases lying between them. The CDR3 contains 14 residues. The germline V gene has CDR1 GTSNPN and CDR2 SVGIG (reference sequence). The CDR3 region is CAWSVGQPNQPQHF. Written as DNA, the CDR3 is TGTGCCTGGAGTGTCGGACAGCCCAATCAGCCCCAGCATTTT.

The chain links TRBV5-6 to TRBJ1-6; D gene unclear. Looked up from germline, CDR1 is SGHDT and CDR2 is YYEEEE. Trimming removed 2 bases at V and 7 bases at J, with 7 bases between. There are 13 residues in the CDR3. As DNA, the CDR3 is TGTGCCAGCAGCTTATCCCAGAATTCACCCCTCCACTTT. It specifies CASSLSQNSPLHF.

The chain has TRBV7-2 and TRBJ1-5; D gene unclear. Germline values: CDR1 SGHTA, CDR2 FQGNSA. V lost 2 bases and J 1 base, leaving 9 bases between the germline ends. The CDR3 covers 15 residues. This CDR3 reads CASSLFAQSNQPQHF. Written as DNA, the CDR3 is TGTGCCAGCAGCTTATTTGCACAGAGCAATCAGCCCCAGCATTTT.

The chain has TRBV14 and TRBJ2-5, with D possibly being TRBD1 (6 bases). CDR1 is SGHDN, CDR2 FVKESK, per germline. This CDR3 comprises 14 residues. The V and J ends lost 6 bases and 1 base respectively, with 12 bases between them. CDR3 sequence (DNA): TGTGCCAGCAGGGGGGCAGGGGTCCAAGAGACCCAGTACTTC. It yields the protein CASRGAGVQETQYF.

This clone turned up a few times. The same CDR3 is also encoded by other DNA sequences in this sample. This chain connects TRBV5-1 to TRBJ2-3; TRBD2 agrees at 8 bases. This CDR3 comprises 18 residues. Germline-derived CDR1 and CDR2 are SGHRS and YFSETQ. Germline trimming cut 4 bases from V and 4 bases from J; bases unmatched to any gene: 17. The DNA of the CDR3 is TGCGCCAGCAGCCTCCGAGGAGCGGGGGTCCGGGGCCCAGATACGCAGTATTTT. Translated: CASSLRGAGVRGPDTQYF.

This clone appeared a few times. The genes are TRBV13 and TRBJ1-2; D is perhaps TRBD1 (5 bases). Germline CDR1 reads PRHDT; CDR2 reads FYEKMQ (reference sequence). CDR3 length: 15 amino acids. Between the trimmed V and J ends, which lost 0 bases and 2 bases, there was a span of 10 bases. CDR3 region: CASSLGPAGNYGYTF. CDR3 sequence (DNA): TGTGCCAGCAGCTTAGGCCCCGCAGGGAACTATGGCTACACCTTC.

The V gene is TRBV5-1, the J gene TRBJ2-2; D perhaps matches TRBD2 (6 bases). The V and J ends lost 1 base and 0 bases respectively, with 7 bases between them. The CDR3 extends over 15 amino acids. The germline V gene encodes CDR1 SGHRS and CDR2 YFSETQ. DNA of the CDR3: TGCGCCAGCAGCTTGCGGGACTCGAACACCGGGGAGCTGTTTTTT. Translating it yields CASSLRDSNTGELFF.

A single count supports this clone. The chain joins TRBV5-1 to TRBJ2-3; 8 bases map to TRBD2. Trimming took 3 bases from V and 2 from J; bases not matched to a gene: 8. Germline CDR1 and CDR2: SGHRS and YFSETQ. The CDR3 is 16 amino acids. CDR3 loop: CASSSTGTRVTDTQYF. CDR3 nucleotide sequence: TGCGCCAGCAGCTCGACCGGGACTAGAGTCACAGATACGCAGTATTTT.

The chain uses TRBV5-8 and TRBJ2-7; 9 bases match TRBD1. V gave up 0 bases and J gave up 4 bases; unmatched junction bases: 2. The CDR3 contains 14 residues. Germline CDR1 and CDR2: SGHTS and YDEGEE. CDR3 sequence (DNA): TGTGCCAGCAGCTTGGGGGGACAGGGATACGAGCAGTACTTC. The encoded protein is CASSLGGQGYEQYF.

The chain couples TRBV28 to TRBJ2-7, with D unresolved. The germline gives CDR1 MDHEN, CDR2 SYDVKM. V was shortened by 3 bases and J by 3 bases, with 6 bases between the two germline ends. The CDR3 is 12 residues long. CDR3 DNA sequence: TGTGCCAGCAGTTTGACTGTCTACGAGCAGTACTTC. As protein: CASSLTVYEQYF.

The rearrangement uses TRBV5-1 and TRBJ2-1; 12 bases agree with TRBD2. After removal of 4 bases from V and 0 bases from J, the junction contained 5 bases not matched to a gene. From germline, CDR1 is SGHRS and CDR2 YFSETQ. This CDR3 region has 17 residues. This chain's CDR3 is CASSPMTSGGSYNEQFF. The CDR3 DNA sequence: TGCGCCAGCAGCCCTATGACTAGCGGGGGCTCCTACAATGAGCAGTTCTTC.